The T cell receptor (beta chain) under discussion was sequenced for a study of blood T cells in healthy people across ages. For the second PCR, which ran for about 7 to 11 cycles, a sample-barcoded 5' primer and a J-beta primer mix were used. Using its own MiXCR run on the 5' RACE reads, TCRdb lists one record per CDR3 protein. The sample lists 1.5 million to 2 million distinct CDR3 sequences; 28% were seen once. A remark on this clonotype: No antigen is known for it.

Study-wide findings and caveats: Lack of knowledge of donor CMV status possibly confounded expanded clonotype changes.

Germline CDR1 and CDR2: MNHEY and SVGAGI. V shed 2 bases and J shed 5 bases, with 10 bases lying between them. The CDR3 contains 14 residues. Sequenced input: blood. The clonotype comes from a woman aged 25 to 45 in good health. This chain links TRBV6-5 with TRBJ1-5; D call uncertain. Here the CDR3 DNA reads TGTGCCAGCAGTTACAGGGAAGGGTATCAGCCCCAGCATTTT. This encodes CASSYREGYQPQHF.